This T cell receptor beta chain appears in the sequencing data of a study of blood T cell repertoires in COVID-19. Clones were read by immunoSEQ multiplex PCR, and TCRdb kept only the in-frame ones, dropping some. The sample includes 55,000 to 65,000 clones, almost 85% of them seen just once. Sequenced input: peripheral blood. The clonotype originates from a man aged 55 to 70 with acute or convalescent COVID-19.

In DNA form, the CDR3 reads TGCGCCAGCAGCCCCCGGACAGGGGGAAACTATGGCTACACCTTC. It is translated as CASSPRTGGNYGYTF. The chain links TRBV4-1 to TRBJ1-2; TRBD1 aligns across 10 bases. V dropped 4 bases and J dropped 2; count of bases not matched to a gene: 4. Germline assignment: CDR1 MGHRA and CDR2 YSYEKL. This CDR3 has 15 amino acids.